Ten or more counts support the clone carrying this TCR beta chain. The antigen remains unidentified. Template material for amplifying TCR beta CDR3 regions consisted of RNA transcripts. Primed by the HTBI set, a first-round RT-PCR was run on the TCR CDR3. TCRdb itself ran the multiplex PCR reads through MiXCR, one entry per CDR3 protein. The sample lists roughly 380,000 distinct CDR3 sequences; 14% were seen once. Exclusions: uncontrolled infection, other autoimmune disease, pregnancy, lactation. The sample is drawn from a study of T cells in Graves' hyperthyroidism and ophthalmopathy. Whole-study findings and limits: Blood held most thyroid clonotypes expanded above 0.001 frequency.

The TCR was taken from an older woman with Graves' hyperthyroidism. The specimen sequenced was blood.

Here the CDR3 reads CASSFDGTTEAFF. The CDR3 DNA reads as TGCGCCAGCAGCTTTGACGGCACTACTGAAGCTTTCTTT. The chain uses TRBV5-1 and TRBJ1-1; D is ambiguous. CDR1 SGHRS and CDR2 YFSETQ come from the germline V gene. The V and J ends lost 2 bases and 5 bases respectively, with 10 bases between them. The CDR3 is 13 residues long.